The 15 T cell receptor beta chains below were found in one sample sequenced in a study of T cell changes during pregnancy in multiple sclerosis. Sequencing was performed with immunoSEQ multiplex PCR; in TCRdb, only in-frame clones are kept and a portion is missing. The repertoire holds under 60,000 clones, with around 92% as singletons. The sequences come from CD4+ T cells from peripheral blood mononuclear cells, collected after pregnancy. The receptors here all came from a female donor with multiple sclerosis, enrolled in a pregnancy study.

The chain combines TRBV5-4 with TRBJ2-5, with D perhaps matching TRBD2 (7 bases). Germline V gives CDR1 SGHNT, CDR2 YYREEE (reference sequence). Trimming took off 1 base at V and 2 bases at J, with 15 bases between the two ends. The CDR3 runs to 16 residues. In DNA form, the CDR3 reads TGTGCCAGCAGCTTGTATGGCAGGGGAGGGCAAGAGACCCAGTACTTC. This translates into CASSLYGRGGQETQYF.

The V gene is TRBV11-2, the J gene TRBJ2-2; D not resolved. This CDR3 comprises 13 residues. V was shortened by 5 bases and J by 6 bases, with 10 bases between the two germline ends. Germline lookup yields CDR1 SGHAT and CDR2 FQNNGV. As DNA, the CDR3 is TGTGCCAGCAGCCAGGTGGCCCCCGGGGAGCTGTTTTTT. This codes for CASSQVAPGELFF. Complete variable domain (other parts from reference TRBV11-2 and TRBJ2-2): EAGVAQSPRYKIIEKRQSVAFWCNPISGHATLYWYQQILGQGPKLLIQFQNNGVVDDSQLPKDRFSAERLKGVDSTLKIQPAKLEDSAVYLCASSQVAPGELFFGEGSRLTVL.

The V gene is TRBV7-9, the J gene TRBJ2-5; a possible D gene is TRBD2 (5 bases). Between the trimmed V and J ends, which lost 8 bases and 5 bases, there was a span of 9 bases. The CDR3 is 11 residues long. Germline V gene lookup returns CDR1 SEHNR and CDR2 FQNEAQ (reference sequence). The DNA of the CDR3 is TGTGCCAGCGAGGGCGCGGAGACCCAGTACTTC. Translation: CASEGAETQYF.

The CDR3 sequence is CASKRTGGWETQYF. CDR3 in DNA: TGTGCCAGCAAGAGGACAGGGGGCTGGGAGACCCAGTACTTC. V gene TRBV6-5 combines with J gene TRBJ2-5; 11 nucleotides match TRBD1. V shed 7 bases and J 5 bases; nucleotides not matched to a gene: 6. CDR1 is MNHEY, CDR2 SVGAGI, per germline. CDR3 length: 14 residues.

This chain links TRBV19 with TRBJ1-5, with a possible D match to TRBD1 (6 bases). The V end was cut by 6 bases, the J end by 4 bases, with 13 bases between. Per germline, CDR1 LNHDA and CDR2 SQIVND (reference sequence). This CDR3 contains 14 residues. CDR3 DNA: TGTGCCAGTAGCTGGGGGGGGGCGAATCAGCCCCAGCATTTT. This translates into CASSWGGANQPQHF.

The chain recombines TRBV21-1 with TRBJ1-5. TRBV21-1 is shown as a pseudogene. The length of the CDR3 is 15 residues. As DNA, the CDR3 is TGTGCCAGCAGCAAACGTGGAGGTAGCAATCAGCCCCAGCATTTT. Its translation: CASSKRGGSNQPQHF.

The gene calls are TRBV19 and TRBJ2-1, with TRBD2 matching over 7 bases. This CDR3 comprises 15 residues. Germline V lookup: CDR1 LNHDA, CDR2 SQIVND (reference sequence). V lost 2 bases, J lost 2 bases, and 3 bases stayed unmatched. CDR3 DNA: TGTGCCAGTAGTATAACGCTAGCGGCCTACAATGAGCAGTTCTTC. Protein: CASSITLAAYNEQFF. The full variable domain, completed using reference TRBV19 and TRBJ2-1, is DGGITQSPKYLFRKEGQNVTLSCEQNLNHDAMYWYRQDPGQGLRLIYYSQIVNDFQKGDIAEGYSVSREKKESFPLTVTSAQKNPTAFYLCASSITLAAYNEQFFGPGTRLTVL.

This clone has just a few counts. The chain employs TRBV7-8 and TRBJ2-2; 7 bases fit TRBD2. The CDR3 sequence is 17 residues long. V dropped 3 bases and J dropped 5; count of bases not matched to a gene: 12. Per germline, CDR1 SGHVS and CDR2 FQNEAQ. CDR3 coding DNA: TGTGCCAGCAGCTTGCCCCTAGCGGCCCAAAGGACCGGGGAGCTGTTTTTT. Translation: CASSLPLAAQRTGELFF.

The chain carries TRBV11-2 and TRBJ2-7; D gene unclear. The CDR3 consists of 12 residues. Per the germline V gene, CDR1 is SGHAT and CDR2 is FQNNGV. V was pared by 0 bases and J by 7 bases, with 7 bases between. CDR3 region: CASSLDVREQYF. The DNA of the CDR3 is TGTGCCAGCAGCTTAGATGTCCGGGAGCAGTACTTC.

This chain uses TRBV7-9 with TRBJ2-1; 7 nucleotides line up with TRBD1. The CDR3 has 13 residues. The ends lost 2 bases at V and 6 bases at J; junction bases unmatched: 1. Per germline, CDR1 SEHNR and CDR2 FQNEAQ (reference sequence). CDR3 in DNA: TGTGCCAGCAGCTTAACAGGGGCCAATGAGCAGTTCTTC. Residues: CASSLTGANEQFF.

The J gene is TRBJ2-1, the V gene TRBV18, with 13 bases fitting TRBD2. This CDR3 region has 18 residues. Germline-derived CDR1 and CDR2 are KGHSH and LQKENI. J was trimmed by 5 bases and V by 0 bases; bases with no gene match: 7. Here the CDR3 reads CASSPPLAGGPLDNEQFF. DNA of the CDR3: TGTGCCAGCTCACCACCACTAGCGGGAGGGCCTTTGGACAATGAGCAGTTCTTC.

This sequence joins TRBV7-2 and TRBJ2-7, with 8 positions matching TRBD1. After removal of 5 bases from V and 0 bases from J, the junction contained 6 bases not matched to a gene. The CDR3 contains 15 residues. CDR1 and CDR2 (germline): SGHTA, FQGNSA. The CDR3 coding sequence is TGTGCCAGCAGCCTTCCGGGACAGGCCTCCTACGAGCAGTACTTC. It codes for CASSLPGQASYEQYF.

This clone has only one observation. The chain combines TRBV5-1 with TRBJ2-4; TRBD2 is a possible D gene (5 bases). Germline lookup yields CDR1 SGHRS and CDR2 YFSETQ. The CDR3 runs 11 residues. V lost 7 bases to trimming and J lost 6 bases, with 8 bases between them. In DNA, the CDR3 is TGCGCCAGCGAGGGTGGAAACATTCAGTACTTC. Amino acids: CASEGGNIQYF.

The chain is built from TRBV10-3 and TRBJ2-3; D is possibly TRBD1 (6 bases). The CDR3 runs to 13 residues. Germline CDR1 ENHRY, CDR2 SYGVKD. V lost 6 bases, J lost 3 bases, and 10 bases lay in between. The CDR3 region is CAIRPDRTDTQYF. The CDR3 DNA is TGTGCCATCAGACCCGACAGGACAGATACGCAGTATTTT.

The chain has TRBV29-1 and TRBJ2-7, with 10 bases identical to TRBD2. In germline, CDR1 is SQVTM, CDR2 ANQGSEA. The CDR3 totals 12 residues. The trim removed 7 bases at V and 6 bases at J, leaving 6 bases unmatched. The CDR3 DNA reads TGCAGCGGGGGAGCGGGAGGGCTCGAGCAGTACTTC. Translation: CSGGAGGLEQYF.